This T cell receptor (beta chain) was observed in a study of T-cell reconstitution after alpha-beta-depleted transplantation in children. Preparation of the TCRbeta library involved a method that used unique molecular identifiers. Via MiXCR, TCRdb re-called the PCR reads, giving one row per CDR3 protein. The repertoire holds 490,000 or so distinct CDR3 sequences, with roughly an eighth as singletons. This CDR3 spans 14 amino acids. Germline V gene sequence: CDR1 KGHSY, CDR2 FQNENV. V lost 0 bases, J lost 4 bases, and 10 bases lay in between. This clonotype was seen at least ten times. Specimen: PBMCs from the stem cell graft donor, collected from the stem cell graft. The TCR comes from a human donor who donated a stem cell graft to a child with combined immunodeficiency. The rearrangement joins TRBV16 to TRBJ2-7; D is unresolved. Here the CDR3 DNA reads TGTGCCAGCAGCCAATCCCCCAAAGGGTACGAGCAGTACTTC. This translates into CASSQSPKGYEQYF.